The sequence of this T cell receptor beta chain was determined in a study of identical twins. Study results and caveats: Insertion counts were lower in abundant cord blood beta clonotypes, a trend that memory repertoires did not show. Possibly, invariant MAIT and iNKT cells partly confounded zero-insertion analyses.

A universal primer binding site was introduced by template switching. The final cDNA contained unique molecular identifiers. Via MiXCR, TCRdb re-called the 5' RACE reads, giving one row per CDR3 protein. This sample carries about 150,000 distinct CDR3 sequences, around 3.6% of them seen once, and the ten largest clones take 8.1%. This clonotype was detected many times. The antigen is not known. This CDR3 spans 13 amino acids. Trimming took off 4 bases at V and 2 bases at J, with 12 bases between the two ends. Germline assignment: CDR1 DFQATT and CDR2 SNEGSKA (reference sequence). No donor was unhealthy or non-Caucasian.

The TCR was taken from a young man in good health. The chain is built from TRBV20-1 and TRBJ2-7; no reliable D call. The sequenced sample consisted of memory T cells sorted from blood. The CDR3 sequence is CSAIAELPYEQYF. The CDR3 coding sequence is TGCAGTGCTATCGCTGAGTTACCCTACGAGCAGTACTTC.